Each of the 2 T cell receptor beta chains below was sequenced from the same sample in a study of Graves' ophthalmopathy and Graves' hyperthyroidism. The sequenced template was RNA, covering the TCR beta CDR3 region. RT-PCR was first run with HTBI primers, then multiplex PCR in a second round. TCRdb ran MiXCR on the multiplex PCR reads and lists one entry per CDR3 protein. The sample holds around 36,000 distinct CDR3 sequences; around half are singletons and the top ten take about 26%. The sample comprised peripheral blood. These TCRs come from an adult woman with stable Graves' hyperthyroidism.

About this clonotype: The junction shows a germline mismatch at one end, possibly a read error. The chain couples TRBV7-9 to TRBJ2-7; D remains unclear. Per the germline V gene, CDR1 is SEHNR and CDR2 is FQNEAQ (reference sequence). The CDR3 is 12 residues long. DNA for the CDR3: TGTGCCAGCAGCTTATCCTCCGACGAGCAGTACTTC. Translation gives CASSLSSDEQYF.

The V and J genes are TRBV9 and TRBJ2-7; D is possibly TRBD1 (5 bases). V dropped 4 bases and J dropped 2 bases, with 13 bases sitting between them. Germline CDR1 is SGDLS and CDR2 is YYNGEE. The CDR3 is 14 amino acids. The CDR3 nucleotides are TGTGCCAGCAGCCCTTCAGGGTGGGCCTACGAGCAGTACTTC. Translated, it gives CASSPSGWAYEQYF.